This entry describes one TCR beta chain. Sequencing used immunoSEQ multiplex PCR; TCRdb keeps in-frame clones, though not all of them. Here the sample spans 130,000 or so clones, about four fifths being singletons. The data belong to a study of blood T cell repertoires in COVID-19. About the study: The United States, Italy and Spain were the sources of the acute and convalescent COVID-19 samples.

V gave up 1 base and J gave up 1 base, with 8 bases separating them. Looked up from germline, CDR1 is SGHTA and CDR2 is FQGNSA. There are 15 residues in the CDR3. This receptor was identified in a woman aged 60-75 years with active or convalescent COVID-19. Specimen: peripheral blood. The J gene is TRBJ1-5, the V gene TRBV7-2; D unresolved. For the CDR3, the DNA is TGTGCCAGCAGCTTAGTGGGAGGGAGCAATCAGCCCCAGCATTTT. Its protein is CASSLVGGSNQPQHF.